This TCR beta chain stems from a study of blood T cells in healthy people across ages. With a J-beta primer mix and a sample-barcoded 5' primer, a second PCR ran roughly 6 to 11 cycles. Carrying 12 random nucleotides, a template-switch adaptor labeled each individual cDNA molecule. TCRdb re-analysed the 5' RACE reads in MiXCR, keeping a single row per CDR3 protein. The sample records about 1.8 million distinct CDR3 sequences, 40% to 55% being singletons. The donors, healthy Caucasians from Russia, were aged roughly 6 to 90. Study-level findings and limits: Both naive CD4+ cell counts and diversity were greater in long-lived donors than in aged donors.

On this clonotype: What it recognizes is unknown.

V was clipped by 2 bases and J by 4 bases, with 8 bases between them. This CDR3 has 13 residues. The clonotype comes from a woman aged 40 to 50 in good health. Sequenced input: blood. The gene calls are TRBV12-3 or TRBV12-4 and TRBJ1-2, with D unclear. In DNA form, the CDR3 reads TGTGCCAGCAGTTTACTCCGGGGCTATGGCTACACCTTC. This codes for CASSLLRGYGYTF.